These T cell receptor beta chains were read from a single sample in a study of graft-versus-host responses after intestinal transplantation. Method: immunoSEQ multiplex PCR; TCRdb's copy keeps in-frame clones and lacks some. The data contain 9,500 to 15,000 clones, around a third of them singletons. The sequenced sample was alloreactive CD8+ T cells from a mixed lymphocyte reaction culture, obtained before intestinal transplant. Receptors were obtained from a human patient who received an intestinal transplant. Both conserved end residues are part of each CDR3. Each record gives: V gene, J gene, D gene, clone size, CDR3 protein, CDR3 DNA. A D gene is named only where the DNA matches it firmly. Some rows have no size entry. The others give once, few or many, or a class for an expanded clone.

V: TRBV9
J: TRBJ1-6
D: -
size: -
CDR3: CASSVVLSGTDHNSPLHF
DNA: TGTGCCAGCAGCGTAGTTCTCTCTGGAACAGACCATAATTCACCCCTCCACTTT

V: TRBV27
J: TRBJ2-4
D: -
size: few
CDR3: CASSSGYIQYF
DNA: TGTGCCAGCAGTTCAGGGTACATTCAGTACTTC

V: TRBV6-6
J: TRBJ1-5
D: -
size: -
CDR3: CASSYTAYSNQPQHF
DNA: TGTGCCAGCAGTTACACCGCGTATAGCAATCAGCCCCAGCATTTT

V: TRBV6-5
J: TRBJ2-7
D: -
size: -
CDR3: CASRPRSTNEQYF
DNA: TGTGCCAGCAGGCCCCGGTCGACCAACGAGCAGTACTTC

V: TRBV4-3
J: TRBJ2-2
D: TRBD1
size: -
CDR3: CASSQDTGGINTGELFF
DNA: TGCGCCAGCAGCCAAGATACAGGGGGCATCAACACCGGGGAGCTGTTTTTT

V: TRBV4-2
J: TRBJ2-7
D: -
size: few
CDR3: CASSPEEGWGYEQYF
DNA: TGTGCCAGCAGCCCAGAGGAGGGCTGGGGATACGAGCAGTACTTC

V: TRBV19
J: TRBJ2-1
D: TRBD2
size: -
CDR3: CASSIYLAGVYGQFF
DNA: TGTGCCAGTAGTATCTATCTAGCGGGAGTCTATGGGCAGTTCTTC

V: TRBV7-9
J: TRBJ1-1
D: -
size: medium-sized
CDR3: CASSLDLRGAGTEAFF
DNA: TGTGCCAGCAGCTTAGATCTCCGGGGGGCAGGGACTGAAGCTTTCTTT

V: TRBV9
J: TRBJ1-5
D: TRBD1
size: few
CDR3: CASSPGGYQPQHF
DNA: TGTGCCAGCAGCCCAGGGGGGTATCAGCCCCAGCATTTT

V: TRBV9
J: TRBJ2-1
D: TRBD1
size: -
CDR3: CASSVGTGGGEQFF
DNA: TGTGCCAGCAGCGTAGGGACAGGTGGCGGTGAGCAGTTCTTC

V: TRBV2
J: TRBJ1-3
D: TRBD1
size: once
CDR3: CASTQGVTSGNTIYF
DNA: TGTGCCAGCACCCAGGGGGTAACCTCTGGAAACACCATATATTTT